A single sample is the source of the 18 T cell receptor beta chains below, sequenced in a study of OX40 agonist ivuxolimab in advanced cancers. Repertoires were generated with immunoSEQ multiplex PCR, while TCRdb's copy carries only in-frame clones and drops some. Of around 100,000 clones in the sample, 85% to 90% were seen once. The sample consisted of CD4+ or CD8+ T cells sorted from blood, taken in a trial of the OX40 agonist ivuxolimab. These receptors were obtained from an adult with an advanced solid tumor such as melanoma, head and neck, liver or kidney cancer.

The rearrangement joins TRBV28 to TRBJ2-5; D is uncertain. There are 14 residues in the CDR3. V was pared by 2 bases and J by 2 bases, with 9 bases between. Germline V gene data show CDR1 as MDHEN and CDR2 as SYDVKM. The CDR3 DNA follows: TGTGCCAGCAGTTTAGTTGGTCAGCAAGAGACCCAGTACTTC. It yields the protein CASSLVGQQETQYF.

The rearrangement uses TRBV6-5 and TRBJ2-1; 7 bases map to TRBD2. V trimming: 2 bases; J trimming: 6 bases; junction bases outside the gene matches: 10. The CDR3 runs to 16 residues. Germline V CDR1 and CDR2: MNHEY, SVGAGI. The CDR3 spells CASSYGAGGSGNEQFF. CDR3 in DNA: TGTGCCAGCAGTTACGGTGCAGGCGGGAGTGGCAATGAGCAGTTCTTC.

The chain uses TRBV5-1 and TRBJ2-2; 8 bases match TRBD1. The V gene end was trimmed by 7 bases and the J gene end by 1 base; junction bases not matched to a gene: 6. The CDR3 is made up of 15 amino acids. Looked up from germline, CDR1 is SGHRS and CDR2 is YFSETQ. In DNA, the CDR3 is TGCGCCAGCCGAACCGGGACAGGGAACACCGGGGAGCTGTTTTTT. Protein sequence: CASRTGTGNTGELFF.

The rearrangement joins TRBV6-5 to TRBJ1-2; tentatively, D is TRBD1 (5 bases). Germline V gene lookup returns CDR1 MNHEY and CDR2 SVGAGI. Trimming pared 5 bases from V and 5 bases from J, leaving 9 bases between. The CDR3 totals 12 residues. CDR3 nucleotides: TGTGCCAGCAGTCTCCAGGGTTATGGCTACACCTTC. It translates to CASSLQGYGYTF.

The chain joins TRBV2 to TRBJ1-1; D is undetermined. CDR1 is SNHLY, CDR2 FYNNEI, per germline. The CDR3 is 12 residues long. Deletions cut 5 bases from V and 0 bases from J, with 4 bases between. As DNA, the CDR3 is TGTGCCAGCAGTTGGCTGAACACTGAAGCTTTCTTT. Residues: CASSWLNTEAFF.

In this sample, this clone turned up once. The chain has TRBV5-1 and TRBJ2-5; 7 bases match TRBD2. Germline V CDR1 and CDR2: SGHRS, YFSETQ. Losses at the gene ends were 4 bases for V and 5 bases for J; bases not matched to a gene: 11. The CDR3 totals 15 residues. CDR3 region: CASSTGLVGVETQYF. In DNA form, the CDR3 reads TGCGCCAGCAGCACCGGACTAGTTGGAGTGGAGACCCAGTACTTC.

A single count supports this clone. Other nucleotide sequences from this sample produce the same CDR3. CDR3 amino acids: CASSRDRGGETQYF. CDR3 in DNA: TGTGCCAGCAGCCGAGACAGAGGGGGGGAGACCCAGTACTTC. The chain links TRBV7-7 to TRBJ2-5; D may correspond to TRBD1 or TRBD2 (6 bases each). V shed 5 bases and J shed 5 bases, with 15 bases lying between them. The CDR3 is 14 amino acids. Germline V gives CDR1 SSHAT, CDR2 FNYEAQ (reference sequence).

For the CDR3, the DNA is TGTGCCAGCAGGTCAGGGGGTGGTGAAAAACTGTTTTTT. Amino acids: CASRSGGGEKLFF. The rearrangement joins TRBV28 to TRBJ1-4; 7 bases align to TRBD1. The CDR3 covers 13 residues. From germline, CDR1 is MDHEN and CDR2 SYDVKM. The trim removed 6 bases at V and 7 bases at J, leaving 5 bases unmatched.

V usage is TRBV19 and J usage is TRBJ2-7; TRBD2 might be the D (5 bases). The CDR3 totals 15 residues. Trimming stripped 4 bases from V and 2 bases from J, with 15 bases between. Looked up from germline, CDR1 is LNHDA and CDR2 is SQIVND (reference sequence). This chain's CDR3 is CASSNPGQAAYEQYF. CDR3 nucleotides: TGTGCCAGTAGTAACCCGGGCCAAGCGGCCTACGAGCAGTACTTC. Full variable domain (missing parts from reference TRBV19 and TRBJ2-7): DGGITQSPKYLFRKEGQNVTLSCEQNLNHDAMYWYRQDPGQGLRLIYYSQIVNDFQKGDIAEGYSVSREKKESFPLTVTSAQKNPTAFYLCASSNPGQAAYEQYFGPGTRLTVT.

The V call is TRBV2, the J call TRBJ1-1; 7 positions match TRBD1. Per the germline V gene, CDR1 is SNHLY and CDR2 is FYNNEI. Losses at the gene ends were 8 bases for V and 7 bases for J; bases not matched to a gene: 13. This CDR3 has 14 residues. This CDR3 reads CASCNWDSRSEAFF. In DNA form, the CDR3 reads TGTGCCAGCTGTAATTGGGACAGCCGGAGTGAAGCTTTCTTT.

Here the CDR3 reads CASSYSSGSPYEQFF. The CDR3 nucleotides read TGCGCCAGCAGTTATTCTAGCGGGAGTCCCTATGAGCAGTTCTTC. The rearrangement joins TRBV10-1 to TRBJ2-1; 10 nucleotides line up with TRBD2. With V trimmed by 5 bases and J by 8 bases, 9 bases remained unmatched. CDR3 length: 15 amino acids. Germline CDR1 WNHNN, CDR2 SYGVQD (reference sequence).

The J gene is TRBJ2-1, the V gene TRBV19; TRBD2 aligns across 10 bases. There are 15 residues in the CDR3. Unmatched junction bases numbered 12, after V lost 7 bases and J lost 9 bases. From germline, CDR1 is LNHDA and CDR2 SQIVND (reference sequence). CDR3 in amino acids: CASTKASGRAGEQFF. DNA for the CDR3: TGTGCCAGTACTAAAGCCAGCGGGAGGGCCGGTGAGCAGTTCTTC.

The V gene is TRBV27, the J gene TRBJ2-7; D possibly uses TRBD1 or TRBD2 (6 bases each). Germline CDR1 MNHEY, CDR2 SMNVEV (reference sequence). This CDR3 has 15 amino acids. Trimming took off 8 bases at V and 3 bases at J, with 20 bases between the two ends. CDR3 sequence: CASAYGGRDIYEQYF. The CDR3 DNA sequence: TGTGCCAGCGCTTATGGGGGGCGAGATATCTACGAGCAGTACTTC.

V gene TRBV7-9 combines with J gene TRBJ2-7; TRBD1 aligns across 8 bases. Germline trimming cut 5 bases from V and 3 bases from J; bases unmatched to any gene: 6. From germline, CDR1 is SEHNR and CDR2 FQNEAQ (reference sequence). This CDR3 comprises 14 residues. CDR3 region: CASSAGGLIYEQYF. DNA of the CDR3: TGTGCCAGCAGCGCAGGGGGCCTTATCTACGAGCAGTACTTC.

The chain links TRBV18 to TRBJ2-5, with D unresolved. Trimming took off 3 bases at V and 4 bases at J, with 3 bases between the two ends. The CDR3 has 11 amino acids. CDR1 KGHSH and CDR2 LQKENI come from the germline V gene. The CDR3 sequence: CASSPSETQYF. The CDR3 nucleotides read TGTGCCAGCTCACCTTCAGAGACCCAGTACTTC.

The gene calls are TRBV7-2 and TRBJ2-2; possible D gene TRBD1, 6 bases. With 1 base removed from V and 7 bases from J, the gap between germline ends came to 19 bases. The CDR3 runs to 17 residues. The germline V gene encodes CDR1 SGHTA and CDR2 FQGNSA. CDR3 nucleotides: TGTGCCAGCAGCTTAGTGGGCCAGGGTCTCAGGGGCGGGGAGCTGTTTTTT. It encodes CASSLVGQGLRGGELFF.

This clone was recorded once. The genes are TRBV29-1 and TRBJ2-1; D might be TRBD2 (6 bases). This CDR3 contains 14 residues. Germline V CDR1 and CDR2: SQVTM, ANQGSEA. V lost 4 bases to trimming and J lost 10 bases, with 20 bases between them. The DNA of the CDR3 is TGCAGCGTTGTGGTAGCGGCGGTTTCTGGGGAGCAGTTCTTC. It yields the protein CSVVVAAVSGEQFF.

This clone was seen only once. This chain joins TRBV30 and TRBJ2-1, with D tentatively TRBD1 (6 bases). The CDR3 totals 17 residues. Germline CDR1 GTSNPN, CDR2 SVGIG (reference sequence). V was clipped by 5 bases and J by 7 bases, with 27 bases between them. CDR3 in DNA: TGTGCCTGGGATCGGGTGAGACAGGCAATCTTACCAAATGAGCAGTTCTTC. Its protein is CAWDRVRQAILPNEQFF.